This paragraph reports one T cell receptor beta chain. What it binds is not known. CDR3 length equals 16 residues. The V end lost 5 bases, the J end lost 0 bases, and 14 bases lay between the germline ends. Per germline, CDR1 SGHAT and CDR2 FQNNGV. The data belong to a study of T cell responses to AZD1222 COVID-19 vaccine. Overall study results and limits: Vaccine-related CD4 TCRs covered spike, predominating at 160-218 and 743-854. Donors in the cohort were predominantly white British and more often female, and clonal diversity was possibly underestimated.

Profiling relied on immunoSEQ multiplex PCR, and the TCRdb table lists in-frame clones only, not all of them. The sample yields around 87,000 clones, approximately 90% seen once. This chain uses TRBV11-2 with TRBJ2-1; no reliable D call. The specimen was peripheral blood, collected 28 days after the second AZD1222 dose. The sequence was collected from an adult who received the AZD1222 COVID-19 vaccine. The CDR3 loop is CASSPLRISSYNEQFF. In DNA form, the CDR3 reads TGTGCCAGCAGCCCCTTGCGGATTAGCTCCTACAATGAGCAGTTCTTC.